Listed here are 21 T cell receptor beta chains from one sample, sequenced in a study of early T cells in non-severe SARS-CoV-2 infection listed by TCRdb under 2021. The library was built by means of 5' RACE. TCRdb shows the sequencer as NextSeq 500. TCRdb passed the public sequencing reads through fastp at Q25 and MiXCR, retaining productive beta sequences. Each entry merges the rows of one CDR3 protein and shows their most common DNA and genes. In this sample the table shows under 140,000 distinct CDR3 sequences, roughly 12% of which occur a single time. Approximately 4% of the sample rests with the top ten. The sample in question was whole blood, obtained at baseline. These receptors were taken from an adult who was a healthcare worker with PCR-confirmed SARS-CoV-2 infection or an uninfected control (not recorded which).

This clonotype was counted ten times or more. This sequence joins TRBV6-5 and TRBJ2-3; 7 bases fit TRBD2. Germline V lookup: CDR1 MNHEY, CDR2 SVGAGI. This CDR3 is built from 15 residues. V was clipped by 7 bases and J by 1 base; unmatched bases: 8. CDR3 DNA: TGTGCCAGCACTCCCCCGGGGGGACGCACAGATACGCAGTATTTT. It codes for CASTPPGGRTDTQYF.

This clonotype was observed a few times. The gene calls are TRBV18 and TRBJ2-1; weak D call: TRBD2 (5 bases). V lost 0 bases to trimming and J lost 0 bases, with 6 bases between them. This CDR3 is 15 amino acids long. Germline V gene lookup returns CDR1 KGHSH and CDR2 LQKENI. The CDR3 DNA reads TGTGCCAGCTCACCACCTAGCGTCTCCTACAATGAGCAGTTCTTC. Translating it yields CASSPPSVSYNEQFF.

This clonotype has more than one count but fewer than ten. DNA for the CDR3: TGTGCCAGCAGCCGCCCTGAGGGACCCAAAGAGACCCAGTACTTC. Translating it yields CASSRPEGPKETQYF. The J gene is TRBJ2-5, the V gene TRBV7-9, with D possibly called TRBD1 or TRBD2 (5 bases each). CDR3 size: 15 residues. V was cut by 5 bases and J by 3 bases, with 16 bases left in between. Germline CDR1 is SEHNR and CDR2 is FQNEAQ (reference sequence).

V gene TRBV12-3 or TRBV12-4 combines with J gene TRBJ1-5; D gene unclear. Deletions cut 7 bases from V and 2 bases from J, with 9 bases between. CDR3 size: 13 residues. CDR3 nucleotides: TGTGCCAGCACCCAGTATGGCAATCAGCCCCAGCATTTT. Amino acids: CASTQYGNQPQHF.

The chain employs TRBV10-3 and TRBJ2-5, with unresolved D. The CDR3 contains 14 residues. Germline values: CDR1 ENHRY, CDR2 SYGVKD. V was shortened by 4 bases and J by 1 base, with 10 bases between the two germline ends. The CDR3, as DNA: TGTGCCATCAGTGGGACGGCCTTCCAAGAGACCCAGTACTTC. Amino acid sequence: CAISGTAFQETQYF.

The rearrangement joins TRBV29-1 to TRBJ1-1, with D possibly TRBD1 on 5 matching bases. The CDR3 sequence is 11 residues long. Germline CDR1 is SQVTM and CDR2 is ANQGSEA. Deletions cut 4 bases from V and 6 bases from J, with 9 bases between. CDR3 nucleotides: TGCAGCGTTGTAAAGACAGCTGAAGCTTTCTTT. Encoded protein: CSVVKTAEAFF. Filled out from reference TRBV29-1 and TRBJ1-1, the complete variable domain reads SAVISQKPSRDICQRGTSLTIQCQVDSQVTMMFWYRQQPGQSLTLIATANQGSEATYESGFVIDKFPISRPNLTFSTLTVSNMSPEDSSIYLCSVVKTAEAFFGQGTRLTVV.

This clonotype has just a few counts. This chain uses TRBV12-3 or TRBV12-4 with TRBJ1-6; 10 positions match TRBD1. The trim removed 6 bases at V and 8 bases at J, leaving 7 bases unmatched. This CDR3 region has 15 residues. The CDR3: CASSRDRGSDSPLHF. Here the CDR3 DNA reads TGTGCCAGCAGCCGGGACAGGGGAAGTGATTCACCCCTCCACTTT.

The chain carries TRBV13 and TRBJ2-7, with 9 positions matching TRBD2. Germline V gives CDR1 PRHDT, CDR2 FYEKMQ (reference sequence). The CDR3 loop spans 17 amino acids. The V segment lost 5 bases and the J segment 4 bases; nucleotides outside the gene matches: 15. This CDR3 reads CASSRRLAGDPGYEQYF. CDR3 DNA sequence: TGTGCCAGCAGCCGCCGATTAGCGGGGGACCCAGGGTACGAGCAGTACTTC.

The CDR3: CSARTVLTDTQYF. DNA of the CDR3: TGCAGTGCTAGGACGGTCCTCACAGATACGCAGTATTTT. This rearrangement joins TRBV20-1 to TRBJ2-3; D gene uncertain. The CDR3 totals 13 residues. The ends were cut back, 3 bases at V and 2 bases at J, with 9 bases in the middle. Germline V CDR1 and CDR2: DFQATT, SNEGSKA (reference sequence).

This clonotype showed up just a few times. The chain recombines TRBV20-1 with TRBJ1-5, with a tentative D call TRBD1 (5 bases). CDR1 is DFQATT, CDR2 SNEGSKA, per germline (reference sequence). Deletions cut 3 bases from V and 4 bases from J, with 10 bases between. This CDR3 contains 13 residues. CDR3 protein: CSASPQGNQPQHF. CDR3 sequence (DNA): TGCAGTGCTAGTCCTCAGGGTAATCAGCCCCAGCATTTT.

This chain connects TRBV10-3 to TRBJ1-3; no firm D call. V was shortened by 0 bases and J by 7 bases, with 7 bases between the two germline ends. CDR3 length equals 13 residues. Germline V gene sequence: CDR1 ENHRY, CDR2 SYGVKD. CDR3 in DNA: TGTGCCATCAGTGAGTCGATAGGGAACACCATATATTTT. Residues: CAISESIGNTIYF.

This clonotype has a count of ten or more. V is TRBV14 and J is TRBJ1-1; TRBD1 agrees at 8 bases. V lost 4 bases and J lost 5; bases outside the gene matches: 9. CDR1 SGHDN and CDR2 FVKESK come from the germline V gene. The CDR3 is 15 amino acids. The CDR3 DNA reads TGTGCCAGCAGCCCCCGGGACAGGCTTGGTACTGAAGCTTTCTTT. It codes for CASSPRDRLGTEAFF.

This clonotype was seen only a few times. The CDR3 DNA sequence: TGTGCCAGCAGTTTCTCGGGCACGCGGGGCTACACCTTC. Its protein is CASSFSGTRGYTF. The chain links TRBV12-3 or TRBV12-4 to TRBJ1-2; D remains unclear. The CDR3 extends over 13 amino acids. V dropped 3 bases and J dropped 8 bases, with 13 bases sitting between them.

J is TRBJ2-1 and V is TRBV20-1; D uncertain. This CDR3 is 13 amino acids long. V was cut by 5 bases and J by 0 bases, with 8 bases left in between. Germline V gene sequence: CDR1 DFQATT, CDR2 SNEGSKA (reference sequence). CDR3 sequence (DNA): TGCAGTGCTGGGCGGAGCTCCTACAATGAGCAGTTCTTC. Its translation is CSAGRSSYNEQFF.

This clonotype appeared a few times. The chain couples TRBV12-3 or TRBV12-4 to TRBJ1-1, with D perhaps TRBD1 (5 bases). The CDR3 sequence is 15 residues long. With 5 bases removed from V and 0 bases from J, the gap between germline ends came to 13 bases. The CDR3 DNA sequence: TGTGCCAGCAGTGATAGGGACGAGGTGAACACTGAAGCTTTCTTT. Translating gives CASSDRDEVNTEAFF.

This clonotype was recorded many times. This sequence joins TRBV29-1 and TRBJ2-7; TRBD1 matches 8 bases. J lost 5 bases, V lost 6 bases, and 9 bases had no gene match. Germline V CDR1 and CDR2: SQVTM, ANQGSEA. This CDR3 is built from 13 residues. In DNA, the CDR3 is TGCAGCGTCGATCCCGGACAGGGAAACGAGCAGTACTTC. It is translated as CSVDPGQGNEQYF.

This clonotype showed up just a few times. In DNA, the CDR3 is TGTGCCAGTAGTATCTCAGCAGGGATCTACGAGCAGTACTTC. Its translation is CASSISAGIYEQYF. The V gene is TRBV19, the J gene TRBJ2-7, with TRBD1 as a possible D gene (5 bases). Trimming took off 3 bases at V and 3 bases at J, with 12 bases between the two ends. Germline loops: CDR1 LNHDA, CDR2 SQIVND (reference sequence). The CDR3 length is 14 residues.

This clonotype has at least ten counts. The chain is built from TRBV9 and TRBJ2-3; D may be TRBD1 (5 bases). The CDR3 covers 15 residues. V was trimmed by 1 base and J by 1 base, leaving 10 bases between them. Germline V lookup: CDR1 SGDLS, CDR2 YYNGEE. The CDR3 spells CASSVTLTGTDTQYF. DNA of the CDR3: TGTGCCAGCAGCGTAACCCTGACAGGCACAGATACGCAGTATTTT. The full variable domain, rest sourced from reference TRBV9 and TRBJ2-3, is DSGVTQTPKHLITATGQRVTLRCSPRSGDLSVYWYQQSLDQGLQFLIQYYNGEERAKGNILERFSAQQFPDLHSELNLSSLELGDSALYFCASSVTLTGTDTQYFGPGTRLTVL.

This clonotype was found a few times. This sequence joins TRBV7-9 and TRBJ2-7, with 7 bases fitting TRBD1. V gave up 3 bases and J gave up 11 bases; unmatched junction bases: 7. The CDR3 is 12 amino acids. CDR1 and CDR2 from the germline V gene are SEHNR and FQNEAQ (reference sequence). Here the CDR3 DNA reads TGTGCCAGCAGCTTCTCCGGGACAGCAAAGTACTTC. Protein product: CASSFSGTAKYF.

The chain uses TRBV28 and TRBJ2-1; 8 nucleotides match TRBD2. The CDR3 is 12 amino acids. The germline V gene encodes CDR1 MDHEN and CDR2 SYDVKM. CDR3 loop: CKAGASYNEQFF. The CDR3, as DNA: TGTAAAGCGGGAGCCTCCTACAATGAGCAGTTCTTC.

This clonotype was detected a few times. The J gene is TRBJ1-5, the V gene TRBV4-1; D perhaps matches TRBD1 (6 bases). The CDR3 extends over 19 amino acids. V lost 1 base to trimming and J lost 8 bases, with 27 bases between them. Germline loops: CDR1 MGHRA, CDR2 YSYEKL. The CDR3, as DNA: TGCGCCAGCAGCCAAGGCCGCTATGCGGAACAGGGCCTACCGGAGCCCCAGCATTTT. It codes for CASSQGRYAEQGLPEPQHF.